This record looks at one TCR beta chain sequence and its context. The antigen is undetermined. The data stem from a study of OX40 agonist ivuxolimab in advanced cancers. Whole-study context: Cancers in dose escalation were hepatocellular, melanoma, renal cell and head and neck. Patients achieving partial responses numbered three: one hepatocellular carcinoma case and two cutaneous melanoma cases. General observations from the study: More expanded clones were seen, on average, in CD8+ T cells than in CD4+.

Sequencing used immunoSEQ multiplex PCR; TCRdb keeps in-frame clones, though not all of them. The sample gives roughly 26,000 clones, approximately 85% of which show up once; 30% to 35% is in the top ten. V was cut by 4 bases and J by 4 bases, with 23 bases left in between. The V gene's germline CDR1 is MNHEY and CDR2 SMNVEV (reference sequence). This CDR3 has 18 residues. The chain recombines TRBV27 with TRBJ2-1; D is possibly TRBD2 (6 bases). This receptor was taken from an adult with an advanced solid tumor such as melanoma, head and neck, liver or kidney cancer. Here the sequenced sample was CD4+ or CD8+ T cells sorted from blood, taken in a trial of the OX40 agonist ivuxolimab. The CDR3 spells CASSSPLPLATGYNEQFF. The CDR3 DNA reads as TGTGCCAGCAGTTCGCCCCTCCCTCTAGCGACGGGATACAATGAGCAGTTCTTC.